The 3 T cell receptor beta chains below come from one sample, sequenced in a study of tumor-infiltrating lymphocytes in primary liver carcinoma. Both blood RNA, taken from unsorted whole blood, and germline DNA were extracted. Researchers generated TCR beta cDNA from approximately 500 ng of total RNA, relying on a constant-region primer. What produced the TCR beta libraries was three nested multiplex PCR rounds using slightly modified ARM-PCR. TRBV1-TRBV30 forward primers and a C-beta reverse primer were used in the first two PCR rounds, which each ran for 9 to 10 cycles. TCRdb reprocessed the multiplex PCR reads via MiXCR and lists one record per CDR3 protein. The sample contains 320,000 or so distinct CDR3 sequences, 55% to 65% of which appear only once. The source material was peripheral blood. These receptors were obtained from a man between 40 and 49 years old with primary liver carcinoma and hepatitis B virus infection.

With respect to this clonotype: A much larger clone lies one base from this, so it may be a read error. The chain couples TRBV6-6 to TRBJ2-7; 9 nucleotides match TRBD2. V was clipped by 11 bases and J by 1 base; unmatched bases: 15. Germline CDR1 MNHNY, CDR2 SVGAGI (reference sequence). The CDR3 is 16 amino acids. DNA for the CDR3: TGTGCCTGTAAAACTCTCCGGCGGGAGGGATCCTACGAGCAGTACTTC. Amino acid sequence: CACKTLRREGSYEQYF.

This clonotype was seen many times. The rearrangement links TRBV6-1 to TRBJ2-2; no reliable D call. The CDR3 loop spans 14 amino acids. V was trimmed by 8 bases and J by 4 bases, leaving 14 bases between them. Per the germline V gene, CDR1 is MNHNS and CDR2 is SASEGT. The CDR3 protein is CASLPWVSTGELFF. The CDR3 nucleotides are TGTGCCAGCCTACCTTGGGTGTCCACCGGGGAGCTGTTTTTT.

In regard to this clonotype: It may be a read error: a sequence one base away is much more abundant. Here the CDR3 DNA reads TGTGCCAGCAGTTACTCAAGACAGGGGAGAGATACGCAGTATTTT. The encoded protein is CASSYSRQGRDTQYF. J is TRBJ2-3 and V is TRBV6-7, with TRBD1 matching over 8 bases. TRBV6-7 is filed as an ORF, its function uncertain. This CDR3 region has 15 residues. J gave up 5 bases and V 0 bases, and 4 bases lay outside the gene matches.